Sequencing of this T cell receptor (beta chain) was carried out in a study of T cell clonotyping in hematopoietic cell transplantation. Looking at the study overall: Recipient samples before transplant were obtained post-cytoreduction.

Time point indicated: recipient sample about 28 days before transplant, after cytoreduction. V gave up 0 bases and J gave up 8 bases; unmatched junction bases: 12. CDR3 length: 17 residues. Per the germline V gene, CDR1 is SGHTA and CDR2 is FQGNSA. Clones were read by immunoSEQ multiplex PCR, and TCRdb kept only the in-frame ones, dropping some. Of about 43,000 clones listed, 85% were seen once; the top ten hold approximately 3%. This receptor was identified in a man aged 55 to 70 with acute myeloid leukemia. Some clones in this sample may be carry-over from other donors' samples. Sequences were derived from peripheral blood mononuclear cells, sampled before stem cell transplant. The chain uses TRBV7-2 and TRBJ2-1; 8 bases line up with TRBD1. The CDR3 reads CASSLAYLGTGDDEQFF. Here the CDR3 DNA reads TGTGCCAGCAGCTTAGCGTATTTAGGGACAGGAGATGATGAGCAGTTCTTC.